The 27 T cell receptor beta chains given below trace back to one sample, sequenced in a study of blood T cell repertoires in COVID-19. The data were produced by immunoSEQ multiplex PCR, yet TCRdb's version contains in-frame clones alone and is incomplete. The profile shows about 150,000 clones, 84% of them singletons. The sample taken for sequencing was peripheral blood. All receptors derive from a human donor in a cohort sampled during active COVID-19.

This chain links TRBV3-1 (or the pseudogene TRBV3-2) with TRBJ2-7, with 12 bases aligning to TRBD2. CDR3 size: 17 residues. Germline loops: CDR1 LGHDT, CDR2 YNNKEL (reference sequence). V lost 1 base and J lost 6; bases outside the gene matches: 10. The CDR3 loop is CASSQGWASGGAGEQYF. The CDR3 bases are TGTGCCAGCAGCCAAGGTTGGGCTAGCGGGGGGGCCGGCGAGCAGTACTTC.

In DNA, the CDR3 is TGTGCCACCAGCAGAGGTAGAGGGATTGAAGCTTTCTTT. Translated: CATSRGRGIEAFF. The rearrangement joins TRBV15 to TRBJ1-1; D gene uncertain. V was clipped by 1 base and J by 7 bases, with 10 bases between them. CDR1 LNHNV and CDR2 YYDKDF come from the germline V gene (reference sequence). The CDR3 spans 13 residues.

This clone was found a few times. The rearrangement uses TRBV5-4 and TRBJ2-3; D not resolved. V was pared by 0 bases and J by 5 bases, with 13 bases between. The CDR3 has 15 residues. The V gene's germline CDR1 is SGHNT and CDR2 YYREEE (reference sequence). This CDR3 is CASSLGILTGDTQYF. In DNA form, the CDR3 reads TGTGCCAGCAGCTTGGGGATCCTCACGGGAGATACGCAGTATTTT.

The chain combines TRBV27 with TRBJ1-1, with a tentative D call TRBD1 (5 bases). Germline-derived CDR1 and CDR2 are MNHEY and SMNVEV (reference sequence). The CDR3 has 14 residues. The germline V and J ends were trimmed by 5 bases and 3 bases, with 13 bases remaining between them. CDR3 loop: CASSLGGRDTEAFF. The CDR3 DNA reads TGTGCCAGCAGTCTGGGGGGGAGGGACACTGAAGCTTTCTTT.

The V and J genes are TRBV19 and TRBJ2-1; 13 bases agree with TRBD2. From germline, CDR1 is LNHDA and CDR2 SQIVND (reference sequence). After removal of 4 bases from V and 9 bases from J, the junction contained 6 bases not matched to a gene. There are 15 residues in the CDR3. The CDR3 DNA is TGTGCCAGTAGTACCACTAGCGGGGGGGACCCTGAGCAGTTCTTC. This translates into CASSTTSGGDPEQFF. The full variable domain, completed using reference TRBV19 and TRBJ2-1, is DGGITQSPKYLFRKEGQNVTLSCEQNLNHDAMYWYRQDPGQGLRLIYYSQIVNDFQKGDIAEGYSVSREKKESFPLTVTSAQKNPTAFYLCASSTTSGGDPEQFFGPGTRLTVL.

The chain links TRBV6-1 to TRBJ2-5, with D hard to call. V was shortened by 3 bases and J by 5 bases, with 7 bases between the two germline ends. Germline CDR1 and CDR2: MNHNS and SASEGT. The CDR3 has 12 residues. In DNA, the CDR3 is TGTGCCAGCAGTGACGATCGGGAGACCCAGTACTTC. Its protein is CASSDDRETQYF.

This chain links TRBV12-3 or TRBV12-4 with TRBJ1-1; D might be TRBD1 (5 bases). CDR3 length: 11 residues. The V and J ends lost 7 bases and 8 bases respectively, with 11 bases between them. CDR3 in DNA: TGTGCCAGCACTCCCGACAGAGAAGCTTTCTTT. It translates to CASTPDREAFF.

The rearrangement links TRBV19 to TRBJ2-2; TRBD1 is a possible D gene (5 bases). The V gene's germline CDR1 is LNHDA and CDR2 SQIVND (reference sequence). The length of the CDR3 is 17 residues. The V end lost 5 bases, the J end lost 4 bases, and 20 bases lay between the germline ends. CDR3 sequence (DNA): TGTGCCAGTAGTCAGGGCTTCGGTTTTGTGGGCACCGGGGAGCTGTTTTTT. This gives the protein CASSQGFGFVGTGELFF. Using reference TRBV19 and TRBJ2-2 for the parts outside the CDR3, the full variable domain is DGGITQSPKYLFRKEGQNVTLSCEQNLNHDAMYWYRQDPGQGLRLIYYSQIVNDFQKGDIAEGYSVSREKKESFPLTVTSAQKNPTAFYLCASSQGFGFVGTGELFFGEGSRLTVL.

The CDR3 is CAISSSRERERQYF. In DNA, the CDR3 is TGTGCCATCAGCAGCTCCCGGGAGAGAGAACGGCAGTACTTC. The rearrangement joins TRBV10-3 to TRBJ2-7; a possible D gene is TRBD2 (6 bases). Germline V lookup: CDR1 ENHRY, CDR2 SYGVKD. This CDR3 spans 14 amino acids. V shed 6 bases and J shed 9 bases, with 21 bases lying between them.

This chain's CDR3 is CASSFDSGSRTDTQYF. The CDR3 bases are TGTGCCAGCAGCTTCGATTCCGGGAGTAGGACAGATACGCAGTATTTT. This sequence joins TRBV7-9 and TRBJ2-3; TRBD2 is a possible D gene (6 bases). The CDR3 is 16 amino acids. V lost 3 bases and J lost 3, with 16 bases in between. Per the germline V gene, CDR1 is SEHNR and CDR2 is FQNEAQ (reference sequence).

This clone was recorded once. The CDR3 sequence: CASTRGGQGTDTQYF. The CDR3 coding sequence is TGTGCCAGCACCCGGGGGGGACAGGGGACAGATACGCAGTATTTT. This chain links TRBV6-6 with TRBJ2-3, with 10 nucleotides matching TRBD1. Looked up from germline, CDR1 is MNHNY and CDR2 is SVGAGI (reference sequence). CDR3 size: 15 residues. Trimming removed 7 bases from V and 3 bases from J; junction bases left unmatched: 7.

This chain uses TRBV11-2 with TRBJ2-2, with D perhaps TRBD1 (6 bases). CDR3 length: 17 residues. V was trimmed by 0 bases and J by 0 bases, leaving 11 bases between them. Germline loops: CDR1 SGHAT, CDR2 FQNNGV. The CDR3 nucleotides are TGTGCCAGCAGCTTAGACCCTGAGGGGGCGAACACCGGGGAGCTGTTTTTT. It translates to CASSLDPEGANTGELFF.

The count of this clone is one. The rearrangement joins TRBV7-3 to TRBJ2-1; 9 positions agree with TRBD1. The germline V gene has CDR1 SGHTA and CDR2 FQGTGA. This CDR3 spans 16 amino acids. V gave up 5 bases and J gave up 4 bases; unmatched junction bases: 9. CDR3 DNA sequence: TGTGCCAGCAGCCGAGGGACAGGGCGAAAGTACAATGAGCAGTTCTTC. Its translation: CASSRGTGRKYNEQFF.

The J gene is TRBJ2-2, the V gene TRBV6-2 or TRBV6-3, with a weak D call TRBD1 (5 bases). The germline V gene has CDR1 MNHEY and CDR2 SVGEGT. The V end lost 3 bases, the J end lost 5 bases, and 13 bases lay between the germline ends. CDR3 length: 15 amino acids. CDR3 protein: CASSYRAGKTGELFF. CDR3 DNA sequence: TGTGCCAGCAGTTATCGGGCAGGGAAGACCGGGGAGCTGTTTTTT.

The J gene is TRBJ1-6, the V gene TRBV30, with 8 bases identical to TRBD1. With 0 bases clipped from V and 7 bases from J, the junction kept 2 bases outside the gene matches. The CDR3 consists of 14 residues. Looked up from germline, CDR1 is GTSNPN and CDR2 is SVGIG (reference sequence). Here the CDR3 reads CAWSVTGENSPLHF. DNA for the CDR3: TGTGCCTGGAGTGTGACAGGGGAAAATTCACCCCTCCACTTT.

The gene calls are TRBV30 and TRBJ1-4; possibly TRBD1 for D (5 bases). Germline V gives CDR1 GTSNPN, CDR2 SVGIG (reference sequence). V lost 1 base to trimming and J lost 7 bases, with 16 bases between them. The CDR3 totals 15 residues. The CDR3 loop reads CAWSAVAGLSEKLFF. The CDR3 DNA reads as TGTGCCTGGAGTGCGGTTGCAGGGTTGAGTGAAAAACTGTTTTTT.

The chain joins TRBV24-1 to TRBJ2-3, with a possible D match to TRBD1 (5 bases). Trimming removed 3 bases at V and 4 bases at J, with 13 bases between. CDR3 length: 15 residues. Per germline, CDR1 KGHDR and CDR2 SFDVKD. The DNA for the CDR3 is TGTGCCACCAGTGATCCGCTGACAGCCCCAGATACGCAGTATTTT. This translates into CATSDPLTAPDTQYF.

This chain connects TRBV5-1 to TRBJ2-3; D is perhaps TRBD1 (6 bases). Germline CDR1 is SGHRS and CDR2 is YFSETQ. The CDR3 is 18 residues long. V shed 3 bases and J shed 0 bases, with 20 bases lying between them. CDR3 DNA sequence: TGCGCCAGCAGCTCGGGACACCCGTCTACGCTTAGCACAGATACGCAGTATTTT. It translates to CASSSGHPSTLSTDTQYF.

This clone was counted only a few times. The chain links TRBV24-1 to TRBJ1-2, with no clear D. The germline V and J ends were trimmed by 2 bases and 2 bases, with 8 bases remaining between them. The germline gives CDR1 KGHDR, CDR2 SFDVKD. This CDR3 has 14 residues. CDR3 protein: CATSDSPQNYGYTF. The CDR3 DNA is TGTGCCACCAGTGATTCGCCCCAGAACTATGGCTACACCTTC.

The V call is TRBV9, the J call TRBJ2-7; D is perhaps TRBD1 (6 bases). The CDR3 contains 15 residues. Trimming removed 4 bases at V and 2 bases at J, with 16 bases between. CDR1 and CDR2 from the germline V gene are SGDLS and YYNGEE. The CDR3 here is CASSPDRYLTYEQYF. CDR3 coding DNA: TGTGCCAGCAGCCCAGACAGGTACCTTACCTACGAGCAGTACTTC.

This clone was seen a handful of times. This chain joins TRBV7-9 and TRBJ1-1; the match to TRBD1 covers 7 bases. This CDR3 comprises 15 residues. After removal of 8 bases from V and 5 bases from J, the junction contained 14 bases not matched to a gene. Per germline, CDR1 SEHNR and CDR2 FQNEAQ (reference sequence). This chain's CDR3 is CASGHSTGARTEAFF. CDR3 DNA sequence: TGTGCCAGCGGACATTCAACAGGGGCCCGGACTGAAGCTTTCTTT.

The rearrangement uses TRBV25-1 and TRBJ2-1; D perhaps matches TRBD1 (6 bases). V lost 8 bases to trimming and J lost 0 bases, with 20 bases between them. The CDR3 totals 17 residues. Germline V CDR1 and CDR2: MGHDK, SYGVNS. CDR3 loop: CASQSAQGLSSYNEQFF. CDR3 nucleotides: TGTGCCAGCCAAAGCGCTCAGGGGTTGAGCTCCTACAATGAGCAGTTCTTC.

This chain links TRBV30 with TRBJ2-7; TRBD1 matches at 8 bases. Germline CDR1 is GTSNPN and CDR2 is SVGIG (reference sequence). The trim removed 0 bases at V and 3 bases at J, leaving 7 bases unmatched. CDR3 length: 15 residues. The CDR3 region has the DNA TGTGCCTGGAGTGTCCCTAGGACAGGGATCTACGAGCAGTACGTC. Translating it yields CAWSVPRTGIYEQYV.

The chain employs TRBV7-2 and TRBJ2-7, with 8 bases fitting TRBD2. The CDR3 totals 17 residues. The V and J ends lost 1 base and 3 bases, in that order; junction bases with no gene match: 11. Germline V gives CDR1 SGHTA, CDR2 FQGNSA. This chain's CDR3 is CASSLVSGLESFYEQYV. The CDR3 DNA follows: TGTGCCAGCAGCTTAGTATCGGGACTAGAAAGCTTCTACGAGCAGTACGTC.

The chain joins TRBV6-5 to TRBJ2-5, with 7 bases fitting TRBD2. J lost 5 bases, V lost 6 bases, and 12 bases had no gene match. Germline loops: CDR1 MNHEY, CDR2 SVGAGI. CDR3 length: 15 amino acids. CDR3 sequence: CASSPQHNGRETQYF. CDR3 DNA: TGTGCCAGCAGCCCCCAGCATAACGGGAGGGAGACCCAGTACTTC.

The CDR3 sequence is CASSLSVPTRPFF. CDR3 coding DNA: TGTGCCAGCAGCTTAAGTGTCCCGACAAGGCCGTTCTTC. The genes are TRBV11-3 and TRBJ2-1; no clear D. Between the trimmed V and J ends, which lost 2 bases and 15 bases, there was a span of 17 bases. The CDR3 loop spans 13 amino acids. Looked up from germline, CDR1 is SGHNT and CDR2 is YENEEA.

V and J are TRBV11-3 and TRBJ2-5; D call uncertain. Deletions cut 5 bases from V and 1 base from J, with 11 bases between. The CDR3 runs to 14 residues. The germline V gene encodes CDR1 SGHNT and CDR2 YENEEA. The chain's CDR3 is CASSPREFQETQYF. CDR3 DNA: TGTGCCAGCAGCCCAAGAGAGTTCCAAGAGACCCAGTACTTC.